This T cell receptor beta chain appears in the sequencing data of a study of metastatic and nonmetastatic thyroid tumors. Study context: Comparative analysis of repertoires was undertaken across blood and tumor or nodule tissue obtained from malignant and benign thyroid patients. Study-wide findings and caveats: Reported TCR beta diversity, measured in blood and tumor, was significantly higher for malignant thyroid tumors than for benign nodules.

V lost 5 bases to trimming and J lost 5 bases; unmatched junction nucleotides: 13. This CDR3 region has 17 residues. CDR1 is MNHEY and CDR2 is SVGAGI in the germline V gene. In the original analysis: Clinicopathological groups differed in CDR3, with these differences serving to build a distant-metastasis classifier for papillary thyroid cancer. TCRdb reassembled clones from the PCR reads with MiXCR. The V and J calls were not made by the authors but by TCRdb's processing. The table shows about 20,000 clones, with more than 9% occurring only once. Sample share makes this clone medium-sized (0.01 to 0.1%). The antigen is unknown. No patient received treatment before thyroid surgery.

The V call is TRBV6-5, the J call TRBJ2-1; 9 bases line up with TRBD2. The TCR originated in a male donor with papillary thyroid cancer or a benign thyroid nodule (not recorded which). Some clones in this sample may be carry-over from other donors' samples. Sequencing used blood. Here the CDR3 reads CASSHIGVAGENNEQFF. The CDR3 DNA sequence: TGTGCCAGCAGTCACATTGGAGTAGCGGGAGAGAACAATGAGCAGTTCTTC.